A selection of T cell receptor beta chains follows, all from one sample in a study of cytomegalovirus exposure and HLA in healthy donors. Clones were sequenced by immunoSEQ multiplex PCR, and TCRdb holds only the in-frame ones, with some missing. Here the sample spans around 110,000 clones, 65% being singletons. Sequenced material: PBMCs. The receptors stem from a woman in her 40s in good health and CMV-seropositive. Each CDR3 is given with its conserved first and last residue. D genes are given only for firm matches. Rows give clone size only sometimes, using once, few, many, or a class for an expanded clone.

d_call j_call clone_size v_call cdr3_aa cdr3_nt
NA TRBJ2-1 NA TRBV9 CASSVSGAEYNEQFF TGTGCCAGCAGCGTATCAGGGGCCGAGTACAATGAGCAGTTCTTC
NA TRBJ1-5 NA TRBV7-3 CASSFTPGCGGKGQPQHF TGTGCCAGCAGCTTCACTCCAGGTTGTGGGGGGAAGGGGCAGCCCCAGCATTTT
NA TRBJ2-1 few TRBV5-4 CASSQTGLRYNEQFF TGTGCCAGCAGCCAAACAGGGTTGAGGTACAATGAGCAGTTCTTC
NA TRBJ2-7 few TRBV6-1 CASSERETSYEQYF TGTGCCAGCAGTGAACGGGAAACGAGCTACGAGCAGTACTTC
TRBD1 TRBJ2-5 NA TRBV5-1 CASSLTGEETQYF TGCGCCAGCAGCCTGACAGGGGAAGAGACCCAGTACTTC
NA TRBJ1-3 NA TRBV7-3 CASSLTEGLGNTIYF TGTGCCAGCAGCTTAACCGAGGGACTTGGAAACACCATATATTTT
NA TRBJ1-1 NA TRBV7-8 CASSLGYRVEAFF TGTGCCAGCAGCTTAGGCTACAGGGTGGAAGCTTTCTTT
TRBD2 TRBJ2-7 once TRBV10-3 CAISPPLAGGDEQYF TGTGCCATCAGTCCTCCTCTAGCGGGAGGCGACGAGCAGTACTTC
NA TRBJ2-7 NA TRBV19 CASSHPSGSSYEQYF TGTGCCAGTAGCCACCCGTCCGGGAGCTCCTACGAGCAGTACTTC
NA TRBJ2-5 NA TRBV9 CASSVDLQETQYF TGTGCCAGCAGCGTAGACTTGCAAGAGACCCAGTACTTC
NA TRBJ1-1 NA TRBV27 CASSSRGSTEAFF TGTGCCAGCAGTTCCCGCGGGAGCACTGAAGCTTTCTTT
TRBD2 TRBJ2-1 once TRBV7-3 CASSSGTSGFNEQFF TGTGCCAGCAGCTCCGGGACTAGCGGGTTTAATGAGCAGTTCTTC
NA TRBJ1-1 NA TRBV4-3 CASSQWYRDIMNTEAFF TGCGCCAGCAGCCAATGGTACAGGGATATCATGAACACTGAAGCTTTCTTT
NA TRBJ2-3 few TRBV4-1 CASSHAPLEDTQYF TGCGCCAGCAGCCATGCACCCTTAGAGGATACGCAGTATTTT
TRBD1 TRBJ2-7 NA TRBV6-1 CASSEGTGFSYEQYF TGTGCCAGCAGTGAAGGGACAGGGTTTTCCTACGAGCAGTACTTC
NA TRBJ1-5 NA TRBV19 CASSMEDQPQHF TGTGCCAGTAGTATGGAGGATCAGCCCCAGCATTTT
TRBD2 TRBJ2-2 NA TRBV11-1 CASSSSGRDYTGELFF TGTGCCAGCAGCTCTAGCGGGAGGGACTACACCGGGGAGCTGTTTTTT
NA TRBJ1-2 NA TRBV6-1 CASSDYGGIYGYTF TGTGCCAGCAGTGATTATGGGGGGATCTATGGCTACACCTTC
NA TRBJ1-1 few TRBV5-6 CASSPPDRNTEAFF TGTGCCAGCAGCCCACCGGACAGGAACACTGAAGCTTTCTTT
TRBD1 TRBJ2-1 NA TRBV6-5 CASTLGQRSSEQFF TGTGCCAGCACCCTGGGACAGCGGTCGAGTGAGCAGTTCTTC
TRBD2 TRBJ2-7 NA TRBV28 CASSFTSGRAKYEQYF TGTGCCAGCAGTTTTACTAGCGGGAGGGCCAAGTACGAGCAGTACTTC
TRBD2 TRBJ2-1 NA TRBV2 CASSEESWTSGSSYNEQFF TGTGCCAGCAGTGAAGAGAGTTGGACTAGCGGGAGCTCCTACAATGAGCAGTTCTTC
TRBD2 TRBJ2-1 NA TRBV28 CASSLQTSGRYNEQFF TGTGCCAGCAGTCTCCAGACTAGCGGGAGGTACAATGAGCAGTTCTTC
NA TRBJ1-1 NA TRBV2 CASSDGGGSKNTEAFF TGTGCCAGCAGTGATGGGGGGGGCAGCAAGAACACTGAAGCTTTCTTT
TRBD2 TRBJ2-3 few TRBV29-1 CSSLGLAGTTDTQYF TGCAGCTCATTGGGACTAGCAGGCACCACAGATACGCAGTATTTT
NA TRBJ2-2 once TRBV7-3 CASSLIGSQDTGELFF TGTGCCAGCAGCTTAATAGGGAGTCAGGACACCGGGGAGCTGTTTTTT
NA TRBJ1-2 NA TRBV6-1 CASSLRSVVGYTF TGTGCCAGCAGCTTGAGGTCGGTTGTTGGCTACACCTTC
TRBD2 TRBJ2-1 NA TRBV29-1 CSVPDPPGLAGEQFF TGCAGCGTCCCCGATCCACCGGGACTAGCGGGCGAGCAGTTCTTC
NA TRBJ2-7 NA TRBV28 CASSLGGPQASKQYF TGTGCCAGCAGTTTAGGGGGCCCCCAGGCCTCCAAGCAGTACTTC
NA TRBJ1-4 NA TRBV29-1 CSVGTDEKLFF TGCAGCGTTGGGACAGATGAAAAACTGTTTTTT
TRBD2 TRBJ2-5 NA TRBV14 CASSQGPLAGQETQYF TGTGCCAGCAGCCAAGGCCCCCTAGCGGGCCAAGAGACCCAGTACTTC
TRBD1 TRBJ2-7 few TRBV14 CASSQDWDRSPYEQYF TGTGCCAGCAGCCAAGATTGGGACAGGTCTCCCTACGAGCAGTACTTC
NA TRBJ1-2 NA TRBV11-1 CASSLSRTEAGYTF TGTGCCAGCAGCTTATCCCGGACAGAAGCTGGCTACACCTTC
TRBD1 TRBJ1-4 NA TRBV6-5 CASIARGQVNEKLFF TGTGCCAGCATCGCACGGGGACAGGTTAATGAAAAACTGTTTTTT
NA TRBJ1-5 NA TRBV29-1 CSVNPGLTSNQPQHF TGCAGCGTCAACCCTGGACTGACCAGCAATCAGCCCCAGCATTTT
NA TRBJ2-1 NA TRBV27 CASSLPQGSEQFF TGTGCCAGCAGTCTACCTCAGGGTAGCGAGCAGTTCTTC
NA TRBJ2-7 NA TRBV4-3 CASSQAGHSSYEQYF TGCGCCAGCAGCCAAGCTGGACATAGCTCCTACGAGCAGTACTTC
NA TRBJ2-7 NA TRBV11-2 CASSLVSGPKYF TGTGCCAGCAGCTTAGTTTCAGGGCCGAAGTACTTC
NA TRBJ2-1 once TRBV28 CASSSTPGLGQVSRSEQFF TGTGCCAGCAGTTCTACCCCGGGACTGGGGCAGGTAAGCAGGAGTGAGCAGTTCTTC
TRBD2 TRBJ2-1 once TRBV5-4 CASSLLAGGPNEQFF TGTGCCAGCAGCTTACTAGCGGGAGGGCCCAATGAGCAGTTCTTC
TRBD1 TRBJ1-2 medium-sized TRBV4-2 CASSQGGLEGAGGYTF TGTGCCAGCAGCCAAGGAGGATTGGAGGGGGCAGGTGGCTACACCTTC
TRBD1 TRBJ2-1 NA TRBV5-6 CASSYWTGSNEQFF TGTGCCAGCAGCTACTGGACAGGGAGTAATGAGCAGTTCTTC
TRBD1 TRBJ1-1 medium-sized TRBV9 CASSRETGSLGAFF TGTGCCAGCAGCCGTGAGACAGGGAGTCTGGGTGCTTTCTTT